This passage covers 8 T cell receptor beta chains from one sample sequenced in a study of metastatic and nonmetastatic thyroid tumors. Using MiXCR, TCRdb reanalyzed the PCR reads. Of fewer than 25,000 clones detected, roughly a sixth appear once; the ten largest clones hold more than 2.5%. Patients underwent thyroid surgery, and none had received any treatment before it. Specimen: adjacent normal tissue. The receptors shown here come from a male donor with papillary thyroid cancer or a benign thyroid nodule (not recorded which). Some clones in this sample may be carry-over from other donors' samples.

By its share, this clone is medium-sized. This rearrangement joins TRBV6-1 to TRBJ1-6; a weak D match, TRBD1 (6 bases). Trimming cost V 6 bases and J 0 bases, with 15 bases left between them. CDR3 size: 17 residues. Germline assignment: CDR1 MNHNS and CDR2 SASEGT. The CDR3 bases are TGTGCCAGCAGACCCGGACAGAAAAGCTCCTATAATTCACCCCTCCACTTT. Translated: CASRPGQKSSYNSPLHF.

Concerning this clone: At one of its ends the junction is not consistent with the germline gene, which may arise from a read error. The gene calls are TRBV11-2 and TRBJ2-3, with TRBD2 identical over 9 bases. This CDR3 is 16 amino acids long. The V gene's germline CDR1 is SGHAT and CDR2 FQNNGV. The CDR3 region is CASSLTQRGDTYTRYF. In DNA form, the CDR3 reads TGTGCCAGCAGCTTGACCCAGCGGGGGGACACATATACGCGGTATTTT.

To note about this clone: A much larger clone is a single base away; this may be a read error. The chain recombines TRBV6-1 with TRBJ1-2, with 9 positions matching TRBD1. This CDR3 has 15 amino acids. CDR1 and CDR2 (germline): MNHNS, SASEGT. This chain's CDR3 is CASTSTGGKDYVYTF. The CDR3 DNA reads as TGTGCCAGCACCTCGACAGGGGGGAAGGACTATGTCTACACCTTC.

This clone showed up many times. V usage is TRBV3-1 and J usage is TRBJ1-5; perhaps TRBD1 as D (5 bases). CDR3 size: 14 residues. Trimming took off 4 bases at V and 10 bases at J, with 17 bases between the two ends. Germline V gives CDR1 LGHDT, CDR2 YNNKEL (reference sequence). CDR3 sequence (DNA): TGTGCCAGCAGCCCGCGACGGGGGTCGTCCCCCCAGCATTTT. Translating it yields CASSPRRGSSPQHF.

The V call is TRBV7-3, the J call TRBJ1-6; no clear D gene. The V and J ends lost 7 bases and 10 bases respectively, with 20 bases between them. Germline-derived CDR1 and CDR2 are SGHTA and FQGTGA. The CDR3 length is 15 residues. In DNA, the CDR3 is TGTGCCAGCATCCCTACTGGAGGCAGTAACTCACCCCTCCACTTT. Protein product: CASIPTGGSNSPLHF.

This clone was observed once. One junction end does not reproduce the germline sequence, and a read error may be involved. This sequence joins TRBV19 and TRBJ1-5; D call uncertain. Germline CDR1 and CDR2: LNHDA and SQIVND (reference sequence). The CDR3 is 18 amino acids. The CDR3 DNA follows: TGTGCCAGTAGTCCGTCGTTGTGGAAAGGGCCGGGCAATCAGCCCCAGCACTTT. It is translated as CASSPSLWKGPGNQPQHF.

Written as DNA, the CDR3 is TGTGCCAGCAGCTTAGATTTGACATCAGATGGAAACACCATATATTTT. It translates to CASSLDLTSDGNTIYF. This chain uses TRBV11-1 with TRBJ1-3; no clear D. There are 16 residues in the CDR3. V lost 1 base and J 3 bases, leaving 13 bases between the germline ends. Germline CDR1 and CDR2: SGHAT and FQDESV (reference sequence). The entire variable domain, with the rest obtained from reference TRBV11-1 and TRBJ1-3, is as follows: EAEVAQSPRYKITEKSQAVAFWCDPISGHATLYWYRQILGQGPELLVQFQDESVVDDSQLPKDRFSAERLKGVDSTLKIQPAELGDSAMYLCASSLDLTSDGNTIYFGEGSWLTVV.

This clone was detected only once. A much larger clone is a single base away; this may be a read error. The J gene is TRBJ2-4, the V gene TRBV5-4, with 8 bases lining up with TRBD1. This CDR3 region has 15 residues. Per the germline V gene, CDR1 is SGHNT and CDR2 is YYREEE (reference sequence). J lost 4 bases, V lost 4 bases, and 7 bases had no gene match. CDR3 DNA sequence: TGTGCCAGCAGCCGGGCCTGGACAGGGAAAAACATTCAGTACTTC. This codes for CASSRAWTGKNIQYF.